This T cell receptor beta chain was sequenced in a study of T-cell reconstitution after alpha-beta-depleted transplantation in children. Study outcomes and limitations: The origin of alpha-beta T cells about two months after transplant was reportedly several hundred expanded graft clones. When one year had passed after transplant, most T-cell counts and diversity came from newly produced T cells.

The germline gives CDR1 MNHEY, CDR2 SVGEGT. The CDR3 covers 20 residues. V gave up 6 bases and J gave up 6 bases; unmatched junction bases: 24. During its preparation, the TCRbeta library received unique molecular identifiers. TCRdb called the PCR reads again in MiXCR, with one record for every CDR3 protein. The table lists fewer than 1 million distinct CDR3 sequences, 15% to 20% of them singletons, with roughly 5% in the top ten. This clonotype was observed a few times. As yet, its antigen is unknown. The sample in question was PBMCs, mostly from graft donor cells, obtained 360 days after TCRalphabeta/CD19-depleted stem cell transplant. This receptor was obtained from a male patient between 5 and 17 years old who had a stem cell transplant for acute lymphoblastic leukemia, so the T cells may come from the graft donor. V gene TRBV6-2 or TRBV6-3 combines with J gene TRBJ2-2, with TRBD2 identical over 8 bases. CDR3 sequence reads: CASSHPPFGAGVWEAGELFF. In nucleotides, the CDR3 is TGTGCCAGCAGCCACCCCCCCTTTGGAGCGGGAGTCTGGGAAGCCGGGGAGCTGTTTTTT.